These T cell receptor beta chains were read from a single sample in a study of identical twins. TCRdb used MiXCR to reprocess the 5' RACE reads, holding one entry per CDR3 protein. Here the sample spans 460,000 or so distinct CDR3 sequences, 14% being singletons. The same sample was also used in a study of yellow fever vaccine responses in identical twins.

Sequenced material: CD4+ T cells sorted from blood. The receptors derive from a woman under 30 in good health. CDR3s include the opening cysteine and the closing phenylalanine or tryptophan. A D gene is named only where the DNA matches it firmly. Clone size appears in some rows only: once, few, many, or a class for an expanded clone.

TRBJ2-7,-,TRBV5-1,-,TGCGCCAGCAGCCCGGGACTTTCGGCGCTACCCTACGAGCAGTACTTC,CASSPGLSALPYEQYF
TRBJ2-5,few,TRBV5-1,-,TGCGCCAGCAGCTTCGATGACCCCAGGGAGACCCAGTACTTC,CASSFDDPRETQYF
TRBJ2-5,-,TRBV7-9,-,TGTGCCAGCAGCCGCCCGGCCGGGGAACAAGAGACCCAGTACTTC,CASSRPAGEQETQYF
TRBJ2-6,-,TRBV6-1,-,TGTGCCAGCAGTGTGTCCGGGGCCAACGTCCTGACTTTC,CASSVSGANVLTF
TRBJ2-3,few,TRBV28,TRBD2,TGTGCCAGCAGTTTGCGGGAGAGATCAACAGATACGCAGTATTTT,CASSLRERSTDTQYF
TRBJ2-1,-,TRBV9,-,TGTGCCAGCAGCGTAAGTAGGGAGAATGAGCAGTTCTTC,CASSVSRENEQFF
TRBJ1-2,few,TRBV20-1,-,TGCAGTGCTCAAACAGGGCTATACTATGGCTACACCTTC,CSAQTGLYYGYTF
TRBJ2-7,many,TRBV4-3,-,TGCGCCAGCAGCCAAGGGAAGGCCTACGAGCAGTACTTC,CASSQGKAYEQYF
TRBJ2-7,few,TRBV5-8,-,TGTGCCAGCAGTACCAGGGTAGGGATCTCCTACGAGCAGTACTTC,CASSTRVGISYEQYF
TRBJ1-1,-,TRBV25-1,TRBD1,TGTGCCAGCAGTGCGGACAGGGGGCGGAGTACTGAAGCTTTCTTT,CASSADRGRSTEAFF
TRBJ2-7,few,TRBV15,-,TGTGCCACCAGCAGAGATAGGCAGGACTTTCAGGAGCAGTACTTC,CATSRDRQDFQEQYF
TRBJ2-5,few,TRBV7-3,TRBD1,TGTGCCAGCAGCTTAAGGCCGGCAAGAGGGGGCGCCTTCCAAGAGACCCAGTACTTC,CASSLRPARGGAFQETQYF
TRBJ1-1,few,TRBV12-3/TRBV12-4,-,TGTGCCAGCAGTTTTACGGGGATTAGCACTGAAGCTTTCTTT,CASSFTGISTEAFF
TRBJ2-7,-,TRBV29-1,-,TGCAGCGTCGGGGAAAACTACGAGCAGTACTTC,CSVGENYEQYF
TRBJ2-7,-,TRBV12-3/TRBV12-4,-,TGTGCCACCGGGCTCTCAATAGCGGAGCGCGGCTCTTACGAGCAGTACTTC,CATGLSIAERGSYEQYF
TRBJ1-1,many,TRBV29-1,-,TGCAGCGTTGGGGGAGGGGGCACTGAAGCTTTCTTT,CSVGGGGTEAFF
TRBJ2-7,-,TRBV3-1,TRBD1,TGTGCCAGCAGCCATATCGGACAGGGCTCCTACGAGCAGTACTTC,CASSHIGQGSYEQYF
TRBJ2-2,-,TRBV15,-,TGTGCCACCAGCAGAGAGGGGGCCCGGAACACCGGGGAGCTGTTTTTT,CATSREGARNTGELFF
TRBJ2-2,-,TRBV11-3,-,TGTGCCAGCAGCATTGGAGAGAACACCGGGGAGCTGTTTTTT,CASSIGENTGELFF
TRBJ1-1,-,TRBV5-1,-,TGCGCCAGCAGCAAGGCAGGGTTAACTGAAGCTTTCTTT,CASSKAGLTEAFF
TRBJ2-1,-,TRBV28,TRBD1,TGTGCCAGCAGTCCACGCGGACAGGTGGACAATGAGCAGTTCTTC,CASSPRGQVDNEQFF
TRBJ2-2,-,TRBV10-3,-,TGTGCCATCAGTGAGTTTTACACCGGGGAGCTGTTTTTT,CAISEFYTGELFF
TRBJ2-5,many,TRBV24-1,-,TGTGCCACCAGTGATAGCCAGGAACAAGAGACCCAGTACTTC,CATSDSQEQETQYF
TRBJ2-3,few,TRBV29-1,-,TGCAGCGCCCAACTGGGAGATACGCAGTATTTT,CSAQLGDTQYF
TRBJ1-1,-,TRBV12-3/TRBV12-4,-,TGTGCCAGCACACCGGAACAGGGTTACGGCACTGAAGCTTTCTTT,CASTPEQGYGTEAFF
TRBJ2-3,many,TRBV10-3,TRBD1,TGTGCCATCAGTGTGGATCGGACAGGGAATAGAGATACGCAGTATTTT,CAISVDRTGNRDTQYF
TRBJ1-4,few,TRBV6-1,TRBD1,TGTGCCAGCAGTAAACAGGGGGCGACTAATGAAAAACTGTTTTTT,CASSKQGATNEKLFF
TRBJ2-6,-,TRBV7-9,-,TGTGCCAGCAAGTCGGCTGGGGCCAACGTCCTGACTTTC,CASKSAGANVLTF
TRBJ1-1,few,TRBV12-3/TRBV12-4,-,TGTGCCAGCAGCACCCTTTCTTCAGCTTTCTTT,CASSTLSSAFF
TRBJ1-2,few,TRBV6-1,TRBD1,TGTGCCAGTGGACAGGGGCTGGGGTATGGCTACACCTTC,CASGQGLGYGYTF
TRBJ2-7,-,TRBV4-2,-,TGTGCCAGCAGCGAAATGACTGTCTCCTACGAGCAGTACTTC,CASSEMTVSYEQYF
TRBJ2-1,few,TRBV4-2,TRBD2,TGTGCCAGCAGCCAAGACCAACTAGCGGGGGGATACAATGAGCAGTTCTTC,CASSQDQLAGGYNEQFF
TRBJ2-6,-,TRBV6-1,TRBD1,TGTGCCAGCAGTAGGGACAGGGGCACTGGGGCCAACGTCCTGACTTTC,CASSRDRGTGANVLTF
TRBJ1-1,many,TRBV5-5,-,TGTGCCAGCAGCTTGGCCATCACGTTGAACACTGAAGCTTTCTTT,CASSLAITLNTEAFF
TRBJ1-1,many,TRBV2,-,TGTGCCAGCACCTACCGCCCCAGTATTGGTGACACTGAAGCTTTCTTT,CASTYRPSIGDTEAFF
TRBJ2-1,-,TRBV5-6,TRBD2,TGTGCCAGCAGCCCTCTTCAAAAGACTAGCGGGGGGGCCTATGAGCAGTTCTTC,CASSPLQKTSGGAYEQFF
TRBJ1-2,many,TRBV5-1,-,TGCGCCAGCAGCTTTGGGCAGGCCTATGGCTACACCTTC,CASSFGQAYGYTF
TRBJ2-3,-,TRBV20-1,TRBD2,TGCAGTGCTAGAGCAAGCGGGAGGGACACAGATACGCAGTATTTT,CSARASGRDTDTQYF
TRBJ2-7,once,TRBV6-5,TRBD2,TGTGCCAGCAGTTCCGGACTAGCGGTTAGGAACGAGCAGTACTTC,CASSSGLAVRNEQYF
TRBJ1-2,few,TRBV19,-,TGTGCCAGTAGTATCGGACGGAACTATGGCTACACCTTC,CASSIGRNYGYTF
TRBJ2-7,few,TRBV19,TRBD2,TGTGCCAGTAGCCAGTCCGGGAGGAGTTCCTACGAGCAGTACTTC,CASSQSGRSSYEQYF
TRBJ2-4,many,TRBV5-1,-,TGCGCCAGCAGCTTGGGGACGGTAGAAAACATTCAGTACTTC,CASSLGTVENIQYF
TRBJ1-6,few,TRBV3-1,-,TGTGCCAGCAGCCAAACCGCAGGGAGCTCCTATAATTCACCCCTCCACTTT,CASSQTAGSSYNSPLHF
TRBJ2-7,-,TRBV6-2/TRBV6-3,-,TGTGCCAGCAGTTACTTGGGCAGGATGGGTGAGCAGTACTTC,CASSYLGRMGEQYF
TRBJ2-1,many,TRBV20-1,-,TGCAGTGGTCAGACCAACCTAGGCGGCAATGAGCAGTTCTTC,CSGQTNLGGNEQFF
TRBJ2-1,-,TRBV7-2,-,TGTGCCAGCAGCTTAGTTGGCGGGCAGCCCCACAATGAGCAGTTCTTC,CASSLVGGQPHNEQFF
TRBJ2-7,-,TRBV7-9,TRBD1,TGTGCCAGCAGCGTACAGGGGGCAGGTGGCGAGCAGTACTTC,CASSVQGAGGEQYF